This T cell receptor beta chain derives from a study of spatial heterogeneity in lung cancer. Study-wide background: As counted in raw reads, each unique TCR and UMI combination appeared more than ten times on average.

This clonotype was detected many times. TCRdb called the 5' RACE reads again in MiXCR, with one record for every CDR3 protein. The sample contains tens of thousands of distinct CDR3 sequences, 5.2% of which appear only once. V trimming: 8 bases; J trimming: 5 bases; junction bases outside the gene matches: 8. Germline values: CDR1 LNHDA, CDR2 SQIVND (reference sequence). CDR3 length: 13 amino acids. As for time point: sample taken at primary tumor resection. Material for sequencing was whole RNA from tumor, nontumor lung or frozen PBMC, left unsorted. The roughly 66 donors had untreated early-stage non-small cell lung cancer.

The specimen was PBMCs, collected at surgery. The rearrangement joins TRBV19 to TRBJ2-7; 8 positions agree with TRBD2. The TCR sequence derives from a female donor with early-stage non-small cell lung cancer. The CDR3 bases are TGTGCCAGTGCAAGCGGGAGAGGGAACGAGCAGTACTTC. Translated: CASASGRGNEQYF.